The text below deals with one T cell receptor beta chain. Its antigen remains undetermined. Base qualities are missing; no much larger clone stands one base away. TCRbeta CDR3 regions were amplified from genomic DNA using the immunoSEQ Assay, a bias-controlled multiplex PCR. The paper's data handling went like this. Within the assay, amplification of reference gene primers was used to estimate how many nucleated cells each sample contained. Sequence reads were collapsed and filtered to measure the absolute abundance of every unique TCRbeta CDR3 rearrangement. For each sample, productive Simpson clonality was calculated as the square root of Simpson's diversity index across productive rearrangements. TCRdb retrieved this table from immuneACCESS and kept in-frame rearrangements only. Not all clones are present; in checked studies, unresolved V genes account for under half, and no reason is known for the remainder. V, J and clone size were drawn from that table, and D and trimming were deduced from the DNA. The sample has about 430,000 clones on record, approximately 88% of them singletons. Together, the top ten hold 0.95% to 1% of the sample.

Reading the germline V gene gives CDR1 SGDLS and CDR2 YYNGEE. Cut back by 8 bases and 1 base, the V and J ends lie 27 bases apart. The CDR3 covers 18 residues, taking in both the cysteine and the phenylalanine. Just CDR3 DNA is preserved here, 54 bases in frame from base 1. The source of the sample is a study of blood T cell repertoires in COVID-19 (TCRdb year 2020). About the investigation overall: Samples from collaborators originated in the United States, Italy and Spain and spanned both the acute and convalescent phases of COVID-19. The prospective study material was composed of cDNA or gDNA derived from T cells, B-cell-depleted T cells, or PBMCs. Subjects who had been exposed to COVID-19, were actively infected with it, or had recovered from it provided the deeply sampled blood TCRbeta repertoires that made up the dataset. The repertoires were made available in a free public database intended to serve as a resource for research on the immune response to SARS-CoV-2. Samples were obtained from the ongoing ImmuneRACE study (first 160 participants) and from over 1,000 subjects provided by 6 global collaborators. Sample metadata almost always included a de-identified subject ID, COVID-19 status, age in years and sex. Where available, HLA class I and class II types were taken from metadata supplied by the sample provider and were not determined by assay-based typing.

Enrolling through a virtual design, the prospective study's participants ranged in age from roughly 18 to 90 years and lived across roughly 23 United States geographic areas. To assign participants to cohorts, the prospective study relied on clinical history that participants themselves reported in a screening survey and a study questionnaire. Each participant in the prospective study had whole blood, serum and a nasopharyngeal or oropharyngeal swab collected by mobile phlebotomists. Additional blood draws and questionnaires over a 2-month period could optionally be provided by prospective study participants. Before DNA extraction, blood samples from the prospective study were shipped at room temperature or frozen. Results the study describes overall, beyond this receptor: How much clinical and demographic metadata was included differed by source and by participant, and the metadata was provided uncurated.

The receptor's source is a woman aged 25-40 years with acute COVID-19. The chain couples TRBV9 to TRBJ1-2; the D gene is possibly TRBD1, with 6 bases matching. Specimen: PBMCs or T cells enriched from blood (not recorded which). The CDR3: CARASRDNPGGLNYGYTF. The nucleotide sequence reads as follows: TGTGCCAGAGCTTCCCGGGACAACCCCGGGGGGCTTAACTATGGCTACACCTTC. Reference TRBV9 and TRBJ1-2 proteins supply the regions before and after the CDR3; the full variable domain is: DSGVTQTPKHLITATGQRVTLRCSPRSGDLSVYWYQQSLDQGLQFLIQYYNGEERAKGNILERFSAQQFPDLHSELNLSSLELGDSALYFCARASRDNPGGLNYGYTFGSGTRLTVV.